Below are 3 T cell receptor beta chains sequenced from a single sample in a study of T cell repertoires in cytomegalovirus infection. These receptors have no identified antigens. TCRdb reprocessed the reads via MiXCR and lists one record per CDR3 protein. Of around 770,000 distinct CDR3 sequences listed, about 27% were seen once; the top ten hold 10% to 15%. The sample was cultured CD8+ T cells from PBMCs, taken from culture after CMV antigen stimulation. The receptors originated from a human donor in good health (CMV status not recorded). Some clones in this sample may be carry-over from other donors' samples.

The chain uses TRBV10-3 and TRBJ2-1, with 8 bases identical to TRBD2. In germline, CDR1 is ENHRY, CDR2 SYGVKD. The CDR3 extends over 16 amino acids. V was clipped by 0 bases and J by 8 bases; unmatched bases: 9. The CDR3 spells CAISESTGGGIYEQFF. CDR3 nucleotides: TGTGCCATCAGTGAGTCGACGGGGGGGGGCATCTATGAGCAGTTCTTC.

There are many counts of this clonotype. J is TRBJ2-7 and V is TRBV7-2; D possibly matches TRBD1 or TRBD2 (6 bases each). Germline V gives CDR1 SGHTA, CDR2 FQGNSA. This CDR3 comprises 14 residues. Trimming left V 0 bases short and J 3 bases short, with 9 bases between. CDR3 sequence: CASSLAEGHYEQYF. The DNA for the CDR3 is TGTGCCAGCAGCTTAGCGGAGGGACACTACGAGCAGTACTTC. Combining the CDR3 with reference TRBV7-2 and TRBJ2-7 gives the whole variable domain GAGVSQSPSNKVTEKGKDVELRCDPISGHTALYWYRQSLGQGLEFLIYFQGNSAPDKSGLPSDRFSAERTGGSVSTLTIQRTQQEDSAVYLCASSLAEGHYEQYFGPGTRLTVT.

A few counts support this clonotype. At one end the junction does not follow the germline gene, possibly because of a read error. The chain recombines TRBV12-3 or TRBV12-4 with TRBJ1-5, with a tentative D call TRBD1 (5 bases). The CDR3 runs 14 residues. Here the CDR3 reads CASSLDRGLEPQHF. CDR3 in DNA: TGTGCCAGCAGCTTAGATAGGGGACTGGAGCCCCAGCATTTT.